This T cell receptor (beta chain) stems from a study of T-cell reconstitution after alpha-beta-depleted transplantation in children. CDR1 SQVTM and CDR2 ANQGSEA come from the germline V gene. The V end was cut by 6 bases, the J end by 13 bases, with 18 bases between. The CDR3 is made up of 11 amino acids. Unique molecular identifiers tagged the TCRbeta library. Each CDR3 protein gets one entry after TCRdb re-called the PCR reads with MiXCR. The table lists about 870,000 distinct CDR3 sequences, 15% to 20% of them singletons, with under 6% in the top ten. The chain carries TRBV29-1 and TRBJ1-2; maybe TRBD1 (6 bases). This receptor was identified in a male patient between 5 and 17 years old who had a stem cell transplant for acute lymphoblastic leukemia, so the T cells may come from the graft donor. Here the sequenced sample was PBMCs, mostly from graft donor cells, taken 360 days after TCRalphabeta/CD19-depleted stem cell transplant. CDR3 sequence reads: CSVAPGGQGTF. CDR3 bases: TGCAGCGTGGCCCCCGGGGGGCAGGGCACCTTC.